The entry that follows covers one TCR beta chain sequence. Its cognate antigen is unknown. The data were taken from a study of CD8+CD57+ T cells in acquired aplastic anemia. The length of the CDR3 is 14 residues. Per the germline V gene, CDR1 is SQVTM and CDR2 is ANQGSEA. Genomic DNA provided the template from which TCR beta VDJ and CDR3 profiles were obtained. Each CDR3 protein is one row after TCRdb ran MiXCR on the reads. The sample consists of about 420,000 distinct CDR3 sequences, just under 70% of them appearing once. The study's findings and limits: With respect to CD8+ Simpson's diversity, patients and controls did not differ significantly. Fewer than 35 shared CD8+ CDR3s appeared highly expressed within patients' immunodominant clones.

The genes are TRBV29-1 and TRBJ1-1; D is unclear. Input material: sorted CD4+, CD8+, or CD8+CD57+ T cells (not recorded which) from PBMCs. The receptor comes from a human donor in good health, serving as a control. CDR3 in amino acids: CSARVAGLFAEAFF. The CDR3, as DNA: TGCAGTGCTAGAGTGGCAGGACTGTTCGCTGAAGCTTTCTTT. The whole variable domain, filled in from reference TRBV29-1 and TRBJ1-1, reads SAVISQKPSRDICQRGTSLTIQCQVDSQVTMMFWYRQQPGQSLTLIATANQGSEATYESGFVIDKFPISRPNLTFSTLTVSNMSPEDSSIYLCSARVAGLFAEAFFGQGTRLTVV.